The clone carrying this TCR beta chain was counted ten times or more. Its antigen remains unknown. Molecules of cDNA were individually given unique molecular identifiers that were attached to them. TCRdb redid the calling of the 5' RACE reads with MiXCR, one entry per CDR3 protein. This repertoire shows 35,000 to 40,000 distinct CDR3 sequences, roughly 5% found once; its top ten account for roughly 30%. This entry is derived from a study of early T cells in non-severe SARS-CoV-2 infection. Study outcomes and limitations: There was a bias toward anti-spike CD8 responses in VDJdb matching, which missed private and CD4 specificities.

V shed 4 bases and J 4 bases; nucleotides not matched to a gene: 10. The CDR3 sequence is 16 residues long. The chain uses TRBV12-3 or TRBV12-4 and TRBJ2-1; TRBD1 aligns across 7 bases. The sequenced material came from whole blood. The receptor was derived from an adult who was a healthcare worker with PCR-confirmed SARS-CoV-2 infection or an uninfected control (not recorded which). The CDR3 loop is CASSSNRDSQYNEQFF. In DNA form, the CDR3 reads TGTGCCAGCAGTTCCAACCGGGACAGCCAGTACAATGAGCAGTTCTTC.